The 9 T cell receptor beta chains below all came from one sample that was sequenced in a study of beta chain features in type 1 diabetes. Since all of the isolated RNA was reverse transcribed, expressed TCRB transcripts were what got sequenced. Assay: immunoSEQ multiplex PCR; the TCRdb copy retains only in-frame clones and omits some. The sample records approximately 150,000 clones, about 9.7% being singletons. The specimen was central memory CD4+ T cells from blood. All receptors come from a woman aged 40-49 years in good health.

J is TRBJ1-1 and V is TRBV28, with 8 bases matching TRBD1. The CDR3 is made up of 15 amino acids. Germline CDR1 is MDHEN and CDR2 is SYDVKM. Losses at the gene ends were 6 bases for V and 7 bases for J; bases not matched to a gene: 13. As DNA, the CDR3 is TGTGCCAGCAGGGTCGGGGGCAGGGGGCTCGGTGAAGCTTTCTTT. It is translated as CASRVGGRGLGEAFF. Combining the CDR3 with reference TRBV28 and TRBJ1-1 gives the whole variable domain DVKVTQSSRYLVKRTGEKVFLECVQDMDHENMFWYRQDPGLGLRLIYFSYDVKMKEKGDIPEGYSVSREKKERFSLILESASTNQTSMYLCASRVGGRGLGEAFFGQGTRLTVV.

The sample holds many counts of this clone. The V and J genes are TRBV29-1 and TRBJ2-7; 10 bases map to TRBD1. The V segment lost 4 bases and the J segment 5 bases; nucleotides outside the gene matches: 5. The CDR3 totals 13 residues. CDR1 is SQVTM and CDR2 is ANQGSEA in the germline V gene. As DNA, the CDR3 is TGCAGCGTTGGAAAGACAGGGGGCGACGAGCAGTACTTC. It yields the protein CSVGKTGGDEQYF.

This clone was detected only a few times. The chain employs TRBV5-1 and TRBJ2-3, with 11 bases matching TRBD2. The CDR3 runs to 16 residues. V dropped 1 base and J dropped 2; count of bases not matched to a gene: 3. CDR1 SGHRS and CDR2 YFSETQ come from the germline V gene. As DNA, the CDR3 is TGCGCCAGCAGCTTGACTAGCGGGAGTAACACAGATACGCAGTATTTT. Its translation: CASSLTSGSNTDTQYF.

This clone was seen only a few times. The chain is built from TRBV6-5 and TRBJ1-1; TRBD1 might be the D (5 bases). Germline CDR1 MNHEY, CDR2 SVGAGI. CDR3 length: 13 residues. The germline V and J ends were trimmed by 6 bases and 9 bases, with 17 bases remaining between them. CDR3 sequence: CASSLTMGPKAFF. In nucleotides, the CDR3 is TGTGCCAGCAGCCTTACAATGGGGCCGAAAGCTTTCTTT.

This clone was picked up a small number of times. The gene calls are TRBV6-1 and TRBJ2-7, with no clear D. The CDR3 extends over 15 amino acids. Germline values: CDR1 MNHNS, CDR2 SASEGT. Trimming removed 5 bases at V and 2 bases at J, with 16 bases between. CDR3: CASSKNSSPAYEQYF. CDR3 sequence (DNA): TGTGCCAGCAGTAAAAACAGTTCCCCCGCCTACGAGCAGTACTTC.

V is TRBV5-1 and J is TRBJ2-5; D is undetermined. The germline V gene has CDR1 SGHRS and CDR2 YFSETQ. This CDR3 contains 15 residues. V was clipped by 0 bases and J by 5 bases, with 14 bases between them. CDR3 coding DNA: TGCGCCAGCAGCTTGGGTCAGGCCTTGTTCGAGACCCAGTACTTC. This codes for CASSLGQALFETQYF.

This clone has more than one count but fewer than ten. V is TRBV19 and J is TRBJ1-4; a possible D gene is TRBD1 (6 bases). Germline-derived CDR1 and CDR2 are LNHDA and SQIVND (reference sequence). V was clipped by 3 bases and J by 8 bases, with 13 bases between them. The CDR3 covers 14 residues. The CDR3 region is CASSISGGGEKLFF. The CDR3, as DNA: TGTGCCAGTAGTATCTCTGGGGGCGGCGAAAAACTGTTTTTT. The whole variable domain, filled in from reference TRBV19 and TRBJ1-4, reads DGGITQSPKYLFRKEGQNVTLSCEQNLNHDAMYWYRQDPGQGLRLIYYSQIVNDFQKGDIAEGYSVSREKKESFPLTVTSAQKNPTAFYLCASSISGGGEKLFFGSGTQLSVL.

The rearrangement links TRBV6-5 to TRBJ2-7, with 8 bases identical to TRBD2. The ends lost 2 bases at V and 7 bases at J; junction bases unmatched: 13. Looked up from germline, CDR1 is MNHEY and CDR2 is SVGAGI. This CDR3 has 16 residues. CDR3 coding DNA: TGTGCCAGCAGTTACGGGCCTAGCGGGTACTCGGGGGAGCAGTACTTC. Its protein product is CASSYGPSGYSGEQYF.

This clone was seen a few times. The rearrangement links TRBV25-1 to TRBJ1-2, with TRBD1 identical over 7 bases. CDR1 and CDR2 (germline): MGHDK, SYGVNS. The CDR3 runs 13 residues. Trimming cost V 4 bases and J 4 bases; bases outside gene matches: 3. The CDR3 spells CASSGGQVYGYTF. CDR3 in DNA: TGTGCCAGCAGTGGAGGACAGGTCTATGGCTACACCTTC.